This T cell receptor beta chain comes out of a study of T cells in narcolepsy. The length of the CDR3 is 15 residues. Turning to this clone: The target antigen is unknown.

Points from the study as a whole: Healthy controls reportedly lacked the autoreactive clonotypes serially found in patients' blood. No autoreactive T cell clone sequences appeared in some memory CD4+ repertoires. HCRT-specific and TRIB2-specific autoreactive clonotypes appeared among same-patient CSF and blood CD4+ clonotypes.

Profiling relied on immunoSEQ multiplex PCR, and the TCRdb table lists in-frame clones only, not all of them. The data contain over 10,000 clones, approximately 88% of them singletons. Material for sequencing was CD45RA- memory CD4+ T cells from PBMCs. The TCR originated in a human donor with narcolepsy. The V gene is TRBV21-1, the J gene TRBJ2-7; the table's D gene call, TRBD1, was not cross checked with the DNA. TRBV21-1 has pseudogene status. CDR3 loop: CASSKNGRSSYEQYF. CDR3 nucleotides: TGTGCCAGCAGCAAAAATGGGCGATCCTCCTACGAGCAGTACTTC.